Below are 5 T cell receptor beta chains sequenced from a single sample in a study of shared clonotypes between healthy human individuals. Assay: immunoSEQ multiplex PCR; the TCRdb copy retains only in-frame clones and omits some. The table includes approximately 710,000 clones, around 91% detected once. The sequenced sample was memory CD8+ T cells from PBMCs. Subset denoted: CD45RO+ cells pooled with CCR7-negative TemRA cells. All receptors come from a man younger than 35 in good health. Some clones in this sample may be carry-over from other donors' samples.

The V gene is TRBV7-3, the J gene TRBJ2-7; D could derive from TRBD1 or TRBD2 (5 bases each). Germline V gene data show CDR1 as SGHTA and CDR2 as FQGTGA. Trimming took 5 bases from V and 7 from J, leaving 15 bases between them. This CDR3 has 13 residues. The CDR3 protein is CASSLGTSGEQYF. The CDR3 DNA is TGTGCCAGCAGCCTGGGGACGTCCGGGGAGCAGTACTTC.

This chain uses TRBV18 with TRBJ2-1; 8 bases align to TRBD1. CDR1 KGHSH and CDR2 LQKENI come from the germline V gene. After removal of 6 bases from V and 8 bases from J, the junction contained 9 bases not matched to a gene. The CDR3 consists of 14 residues. CDR3 nucleotide sequence: TGTGCCAGCTCGCGCCGGGACAGGTTGGATGAGCAGTTCTTC. Translating it yields CASSRRDRLDEQFF.

The genes are TRBV28 and TRBJ1-5; possible D gene TRBD1, 6 bases. This CDR3 region has 15 residues. V gave up 5 bases and J gave up 5 bases, with 16 bases separating them. Germline CDR1 reads MDHEN; CDR2 reads SYDVKM. CDR3 amino acids: CASSGDNAWDQPQHF. Here the CDR3 DNA reads TGTGCCAGCAGTGGGGACAATGCCTGGGATCAGCCCCAGCATTTT.

This clone was recorded once. The J gene is TRBJ1-2, the V gene TRBV29-1; TRBD1 is a possible D gene (6 bases). The CDR3 is made up of 13 amino acids. Between the trimmed V and J ends, which lost 4 bases and 4 bases, there was a span of 13 bases. From germline, CDR1 is SQVTM and CDR2 ANQGSEA. The CDR3 bases are TGCAGCGTTGGGGGGCCCCTCGGCTATGGCTACACCTTC. Amino acid sequence: CSVGGPLGYGYTF.

V is TRBV7-8 and J is TRBJ2-7; no clear D gene. V was clipped by 1 base and J by 3 bases, with 7 bases between them. Per germline, CDR1 SGHVS and CDR2 FQNEAQ. CDR3 length: 13 residues. The CDR3 region has the DNA TGTGCCAGCAGCTTAGTTGGTCGCTACGAGCAGTACTTC. Translated, it gives CASSLVGRYEQYF.